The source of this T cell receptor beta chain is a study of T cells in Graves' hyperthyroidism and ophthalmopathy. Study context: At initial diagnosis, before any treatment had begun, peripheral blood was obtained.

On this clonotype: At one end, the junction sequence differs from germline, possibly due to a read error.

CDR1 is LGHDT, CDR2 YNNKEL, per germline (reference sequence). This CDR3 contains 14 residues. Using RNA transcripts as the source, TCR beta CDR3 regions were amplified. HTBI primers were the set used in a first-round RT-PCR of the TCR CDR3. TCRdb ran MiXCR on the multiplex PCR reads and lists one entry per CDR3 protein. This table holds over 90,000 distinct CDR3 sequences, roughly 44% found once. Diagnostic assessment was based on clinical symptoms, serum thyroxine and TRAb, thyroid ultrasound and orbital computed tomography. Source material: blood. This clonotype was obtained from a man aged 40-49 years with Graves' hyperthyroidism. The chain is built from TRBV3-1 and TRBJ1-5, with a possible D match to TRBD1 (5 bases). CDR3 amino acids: CASSRRESNQPRHF. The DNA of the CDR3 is TGTGCCAGCAGCCGCAGGGAAAGCAATCAGCCCCGGCATTTT. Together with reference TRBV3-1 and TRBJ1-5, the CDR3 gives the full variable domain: DTAVSQTPKYLVTQMGNDKSIKCEQNLGHDTMYWYKQDSKKFLKIMFSYNNKELIINETVPNRFSPKSPDKAHLNLHINSLELGDSAVYFCASSRRESNQPRHFGDGTRLSIL.